This entry lists 19 T cell receptor beta chains sequenced from one sample in a study of shared clonotypes between healthy human individuals. Naive CD8 cells lacked CD45RO and underwent positive selection for CCR7, leaving out terminally differentiated effector memory CD45RA+ cells. Clones were sequenced by immunoSEQ multiplex PCR, and TCRdb holds only the in-frame ones, with some missing. The data show about 1,800,000 clones, 85% to 95% seen once. The sequencing input was naive CD8+ T cells sorted from blood. All receptors come from a young man in good health.

This chain connects TRBV4-1 to TRBJ1-5; D is unresolved. V shed 3 bases and J shed 5 bases, with 8 bases lying between them. The CDR3 totals 13 residues. CDR1 MGHRA and CDR2 YSYEKL come from the germline V gene. CDR3 region: CASSQEIYQPQHF. DNA of the CDR3: TGCGCCAGCAGCCAGGAGATTTATCAGCCCCAGCATTTT.

This sequence joins TRBV14 and TRBJ1-2; D call uncertain. V was shortened by 0 bases and J by 0 bases, with 14 bases between the two germline ends. The CDR3 is made up of 17 amino acids. The germline CDR1 and CDR2 sequences are SGHDN and FVKESK. The chain's CDR3 is CASSQEMDGLPNYGYTF. In DNA, the CDR3 is TGTGCCAGCAGCCAAGAGATGGACGGCTTACCTAACTATGGCTACACCTTC.

The chain employs TRBV10-3 and TRBJ2-5; D uncertain. Germline-derived CDR1 and CDR2 are ENHRY and SYGVKD. The ends were cut back, 3 bases at V and 2 bases at J, with 22 bases in the middle. The CDR3 is made up of 18 amino acids. This CDR3 reads CAISEGALTPPLQETQYF. The CDR3 DNA reads TGTGCCATCAGTGAAGGTGCTCTCACGCCGCCTTTACAAGAGACCCAGTACTTC.

This sequence joins TRBV5-6 and TRBJ2-7; the D gene is possibly TRBD1 (5 bases). Trimming pared 3 bases from V and 4 bases from J, leaving 20 bases between. CDR3 size: 16 residues. CDR1 is SGHDT, CDR2 YYEEEE, per germline. The CDR3 loop reads CASSSPEHPRGYEQYF. CDR3 in DNA: TGTGCCAGCAGCTCGCCGGAGCACCCAAGGGGATACGAGCAGTACTTC. The full variable domain, its missing parts supplied by reference TRBV5-6 and TRBJ2-7, is DAGVTQSPTHLIKTRGQQVTLRCSPKSGHDTVSWYQQALGQGPQFIFQYYEEEERQRGNFPDRFSGHQFPNYSSELNVNALLLGDSALYLCASSSPEHPRGYEQYFGPGTRLTVT.

The V and J genes are TRBV27 and TRBJ2-7; 10 bases fit TRBD2. The CDR3 spans 15 residues. V lost 4 bases to trimming and J lost 3 bases; unmatched junction nucleotides: 6. In germline, CDR1 is MNHEY, CDR2 SMNVEV (reference sequence). Here the CDR3 DNA reads TGTGCCAGCAGTTCCGTAGCGGGAGGTGGCTACGAGCAGTACTTC. Its protein is CASSSVAGGGYEQYF.

The CDR3 sequence is CASSELKTGSYEQYF. The CDR3 DNA reads as TGTGCCAGCAGTGAATTGAAAACAGGCTCCTACGAGCAGTACTTC. The chain uses TRBV25-1 and TRBJ2-7, with D perhaps matching TRBD1 (5 bases). The ends were cut back, 1 base at V and 0 bases at J, with 10 bases in the middle. CDR3 length: 15 residues. CDR1 and CDR2 from the germline V gene are MGHDK and SYGVNS.

J is TRBJ2-7 and V is TRBV5-4; tentatively, D is TRBD2 (6 bases). The CDR3 has 13 amino acids. Germline values: CDR1 SGHNT, CDR2 YYREEE (reference sequence). The ends were cut back, 2 bases at V and 7 bases at J, with 13 bases in the middle. The CDR3 nucleotides read TGTGCCAGCAGCTTCGGGACCGCGGGGGAGCAGTACTTC. Translating it yields CASSFGTAGEQYF.

As for this clone: The junction shows a germline mismatch at one end, possibly a read error. The chain is built from TRBV6-4 and TRBJ1-2, with D perhaps matching TRBD1 (5 bases). CDR1 is MRHNA and CDR2 is SNTAGT in the germline V gene. The CDR3 is made up of 9 amino acids. The CDR3 region is CASIPQGIF. In nucleotides, the CDR3 is TGTGCCAGCATTCCTCAGGGAATCTTC.

This sequence joins TRBV19 and TRBJ2-7; the D gene is possibly TRBD2 (6 bases). V was pared by 5 bases and J by 3 bases, with 14 bases between. Germline V lookup: CDR1 LNHDA, CDR2 SQIVND (reference sequence). This CDR3 region has 14 residues. CDR3 region: CASSPGTSYYEQYF. CDR3 DNA: TGTGCCAGTAGTCCCGGGACTTCGTACTACGAGCAGTACTTC.

The chain carries TRBV6-1 and TRBJ2-7; no definite D call. V was cut by 1 base and J by 1 base, with 2 bases left in between. Germline loops: CDR1 MNHNS, CDR2 SASEGT. The CDR3 consists of 12 residues. The CDR3 region has the DNA TGTGCCAGCAGTGAAGTTTCCTACGAGCAGTACTTC. Its protein product is CASSEVSYEQYF.

This chain joins TRBV9 and TRBJ1-4; D is unclear. CDR1 SGDLS and CDR2 YYNGEE come from the germline V gene. This CDR3 comprises 14 residues. Trimming cost V 0 bases and J 7 bases, with 10 bases left between them. CDR3 DNA sequence: TGTGCCAGCAGCGTAGAGGGTTATAGTGAAAAACTGTTTTTT. Its protein is CASSVEGYSEKLFF.

This rearrangement joins TRBV13 to TRBJ2-1, with 12 bases fitting TRBD2. The V segment lost 2 bases and the J segment 2 bases; nucleotides outside the gene matches: 4. CDR1 and CDR2 (germline): PRHDT, FYEKMQ (reference sequence). The CDR3 has 17 residues. The CDR3 coding sequence is TGTGCCAGCAGCTTACTAGCGGGGGGGCTGGCCTACAATGAGCAGTTCTTC. Its translation: CASSLLAGGLAYNEQFF.

The chain combines TRBV6-5 with TRBJ2-7, with D perhaps assigned TRBD1 or TRBD2 (5 bases each). Germline V gene sequence: CDR1 MNHEY, CDR2 SVGAGI. V lost 5 bases, J lost 1 base, and 12 bases lay in between. This CDR3 region has 14 residues. The CDR3, as DNA: TGTGCCAGCAGTCCCCTCGGGGCATCCTACGAGCAGTACTTC. Translation: CASSPLGASYEQYF.

The chain employs TRBV4-3 and TRBJ2-1; 8 positions match TRBD1. The CDR3 is 16 residues long. Germline-derived CDR1 and CDR2 are LGHNA and YSLEER. J was trimmed by 4 bases and V by 4 bases; bases with no gene match: 9. CDR3 in DNA: TGCGCCAGCAGCCTGGAGACAGGGGCCCTTTACAATGAGCAGTTCTTC. As protein: CASSLETGALYNEQFF.

Of note for this clone: Other DNA sequences from this sample encode an identical CDR3 as well. The chain couples TRBV9 to TRBJ2-7; D call uncertain. Germline CDR1 is SGDLS and CDR2 is YYNGEE. The CDR3 is made up of 14 amino acids. V lost 0 bases to trimming and J lost 0 bases, with 7 bases between them. The CDR3 spells CASSVAPSSYEQYF. Written as DNA, the CDR3 is TGTGCCAGCAGCGTAGCGCCTAGCTCCTACGAGCAGTACTTC.

The chain joins TRBV4-1 to TRBJ2-7; 9 bases are shared with TRBD1. CDR1 is MGHRA and CDR2 is YSYEKL in the germline V gene. J lost 4 bases, V lost 0 bases, and 4 bases had no gene match. CDR3 length: 15 residues. The DNA for the CDR3 is TGCGCCAGCAGCCAAGATGCCGGGACAGGGTACGAGCAGTACTTC. Translated, it gives CASSQDAGTGYEQYF.

With regard to this clone: The sample carries other DNA sequences with the same CDR3. The CDR3 region is CASSLGPGQPNEKLFF. CDR3 nucleotides: TGTGCCAGCAGCTTAGGCCCGGGACAGCCGAATGAAAAACTGTTTTTT. V gene TRBV11-2 combines with J gene TRBJ1-4; TRBD1 matches at 7 bases. Germline CDR1 SGHAT, CDR2 FQNNGV. V shed 1 base and J 5 bases; nucleotides not matched to a gene: 7. The CDR3 runs to 16 residues.

The rearrangement links TRBV5-1 to TRBJ2-1; the D gene is possibly TRBD2 (5 bases). Germline-derived CDR1 and CDR2 are SGHRS and YFSETQ. The CDR3 spans 13 residues. The V end was cut by 1 base, the J end by 6 bases, with 8 bases between. The CDR3 DNA sequence: TGCGCCAGCAGCTTGCGAGGGTTCAATGAGCAGTTCTTC. It codes for CASSLRGFNEQFF.

The V gene is TRBV6-1, the J gene TRBJ1-2; D possibly corresponds to TRBD1 (5 bases). V was pared by 3 bases and J by 1 base, with 6 bases between. CDR1 is MNHNS, CDR2 SASEGT, per germline. The length of the CDR3 is 13 residues. The CDR3 loop is CASSETDNYGYTF. The CDR3 DNA follows: TGTGCCAGCAGTGAGACAGATAACTATGGCTACACCTTC.